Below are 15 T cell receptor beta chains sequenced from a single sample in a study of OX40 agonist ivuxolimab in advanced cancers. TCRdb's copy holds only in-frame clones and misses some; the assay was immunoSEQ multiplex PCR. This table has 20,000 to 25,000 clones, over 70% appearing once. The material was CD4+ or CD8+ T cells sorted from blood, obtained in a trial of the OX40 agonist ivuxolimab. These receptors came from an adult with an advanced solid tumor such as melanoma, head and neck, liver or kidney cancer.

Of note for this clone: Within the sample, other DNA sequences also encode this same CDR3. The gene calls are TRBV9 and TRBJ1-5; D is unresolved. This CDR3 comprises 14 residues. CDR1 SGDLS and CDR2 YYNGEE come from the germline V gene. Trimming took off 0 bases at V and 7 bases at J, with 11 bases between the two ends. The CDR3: CASSVGRGNQPQHF. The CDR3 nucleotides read TGTGCCAGCAGCGTAGGGAGAGGGAACCAGCCCCAGCATTTT.

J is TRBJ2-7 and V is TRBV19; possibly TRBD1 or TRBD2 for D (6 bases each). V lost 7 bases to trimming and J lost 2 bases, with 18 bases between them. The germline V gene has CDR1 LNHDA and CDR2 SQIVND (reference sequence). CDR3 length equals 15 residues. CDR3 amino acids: CASKWDSQGPYEQYF. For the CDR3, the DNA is TGTGCCAGTAAATGGGACTCCCAGGGGCCCTACGAGCAGTACTTC.

The CDR3 nucleotides are TGTGCCTGGAGTCTACCGGAAGTCCCCTCCTACAATGAGCAGTTCTTC. Translating gives CAWSLPEVPSYNEQFF. The chain recombines TRBV30 with TRBJ2-1, with D unclear. V dropped 2 bases and J dropped 0 bases, with 14 bases sitting between them. This CDR3 is 16 amino acids long. Looked up from germline, CDR1 is GTSNPN and CDR2 is SVGIG (reference sequence).

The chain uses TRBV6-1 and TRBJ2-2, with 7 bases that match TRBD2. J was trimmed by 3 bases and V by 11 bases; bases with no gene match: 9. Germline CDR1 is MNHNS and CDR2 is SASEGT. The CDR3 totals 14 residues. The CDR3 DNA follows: TGTGCCGGAGCCGGGACTACCTACACCGGGGAGCTGTTTTTT. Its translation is CAGAGTTYTGELFF.

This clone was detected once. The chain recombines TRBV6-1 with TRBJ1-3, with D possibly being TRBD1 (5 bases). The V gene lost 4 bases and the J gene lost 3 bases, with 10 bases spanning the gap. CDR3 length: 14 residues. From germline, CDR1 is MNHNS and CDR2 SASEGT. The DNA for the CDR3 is TGTGCCAGCAGTGGGATTCAGGGTGGAAACACCATATATTTT. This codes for CASSGIQGGNTIYF.

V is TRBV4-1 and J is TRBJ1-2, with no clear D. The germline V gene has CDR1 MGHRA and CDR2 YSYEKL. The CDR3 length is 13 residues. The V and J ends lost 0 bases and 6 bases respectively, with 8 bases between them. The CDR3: CASSQDPHDGYTF. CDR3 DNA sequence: TGCGCCAGCAGCCAAGACCCCCACGATGGCTACACCTTC.

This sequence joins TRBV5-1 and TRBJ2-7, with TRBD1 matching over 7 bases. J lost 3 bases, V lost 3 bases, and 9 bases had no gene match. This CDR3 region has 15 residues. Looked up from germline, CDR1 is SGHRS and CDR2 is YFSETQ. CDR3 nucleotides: TGCGCCAGCAGCTCAACGCCGGGACAGTTCTACGAGCAGTACTTC. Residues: CASSSTPGQFYEQYF. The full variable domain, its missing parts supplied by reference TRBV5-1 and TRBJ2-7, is KAGVTQTPRYLIKTRGQQVTLSCSPISGHRSVSWYQQTPGQGLQFLFEYFSETQRNKGNFPGRFSGRQFSNSRSEMNVSTLELGDSALYLCASSSTPGQFYEQYFGPGTRLTVT.

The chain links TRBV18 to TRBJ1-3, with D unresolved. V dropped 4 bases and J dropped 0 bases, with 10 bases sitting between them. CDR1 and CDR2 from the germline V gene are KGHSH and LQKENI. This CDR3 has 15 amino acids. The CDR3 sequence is CASSLDPSSGNTIYF. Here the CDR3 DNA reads TGTGCCAGCTCACTCGACCCAAGCTCTGGAAACACCATATATTTT.

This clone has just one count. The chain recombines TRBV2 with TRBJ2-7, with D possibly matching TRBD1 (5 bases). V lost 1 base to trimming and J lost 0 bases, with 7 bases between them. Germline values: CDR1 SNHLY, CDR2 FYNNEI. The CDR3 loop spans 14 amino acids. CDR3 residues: CASSEDRSSYEQYF. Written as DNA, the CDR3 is TGTGCCAGCAGTGAAGACAGGTCCTCCTACGAGCAGTACTTC.

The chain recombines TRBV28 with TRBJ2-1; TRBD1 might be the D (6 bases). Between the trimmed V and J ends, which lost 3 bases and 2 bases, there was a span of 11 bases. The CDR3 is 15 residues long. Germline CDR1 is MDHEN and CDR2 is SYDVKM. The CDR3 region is CASSFSQGTYNEQFF. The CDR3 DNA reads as TGTGCCAGCAGTTTTTCGCAGGGGACCTACAATGAGCAGTTCTTC.

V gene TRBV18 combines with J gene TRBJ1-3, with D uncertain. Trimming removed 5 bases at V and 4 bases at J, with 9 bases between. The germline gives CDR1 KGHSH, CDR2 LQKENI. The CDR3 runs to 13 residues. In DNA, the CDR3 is TGTGCCAGCTCAAGGGAGTCCGGAAACACCATATATTTT. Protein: CASSRESGNTIYF. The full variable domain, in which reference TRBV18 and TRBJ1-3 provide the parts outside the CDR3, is NAGVMQNPRHLVRRRGQEARLRCSPMKGHSHVYWYRQLPEEGLKFMVYLQKENIIDESGMPKERFSAEFPKEGPSILRIQQVVRGDSAAYFCASSRESGNTIYFGEGSWLTVV.

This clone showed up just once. CDR3 sequence reads: CASSYDTGATNEKLFF. The DNA for the CDR3 is TGTGCCAGCAGTTACGATACGGGTGCAACTAATGAAAAACTGTTTTTT. The V gene is TRBV6-5, the J gene TRBJ1-4, with D hard to call. The CDR3 is 16 amino acids. Germline CDR1 reads MNHEY; CDR2 reads SVGAGI. V shed 2 bases and J shed 0 bases, with 10 bases lying between them.

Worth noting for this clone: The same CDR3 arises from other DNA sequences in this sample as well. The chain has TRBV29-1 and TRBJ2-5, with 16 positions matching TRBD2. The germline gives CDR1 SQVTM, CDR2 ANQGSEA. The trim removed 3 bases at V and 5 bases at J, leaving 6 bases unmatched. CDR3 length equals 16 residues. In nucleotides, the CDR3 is TGCAGCGTTGACGGGACTAGCGGGGGGGCCTGGGAGACCCAGTACTTC. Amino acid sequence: CSVDGTSGGAWETQYF.

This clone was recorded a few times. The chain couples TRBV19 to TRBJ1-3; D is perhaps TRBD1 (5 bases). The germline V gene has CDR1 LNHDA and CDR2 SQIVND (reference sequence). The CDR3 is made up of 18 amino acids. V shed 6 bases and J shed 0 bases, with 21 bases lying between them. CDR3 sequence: CASRYRGRGFSSGNTIYF. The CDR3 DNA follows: TGTGCCAGTAGATACCGGGGGAGGGGCTTTAGCTCTGGAAACACCATATATTTT.

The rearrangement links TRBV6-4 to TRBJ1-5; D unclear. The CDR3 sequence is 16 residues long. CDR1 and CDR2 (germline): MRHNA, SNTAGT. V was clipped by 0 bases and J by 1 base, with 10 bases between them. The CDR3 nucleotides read TGTGCCAGCAGTGACTCACATAGAATGAGCAATCAGCCCCAGCATTTT. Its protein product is CASSDSHRMSNQPQHF.